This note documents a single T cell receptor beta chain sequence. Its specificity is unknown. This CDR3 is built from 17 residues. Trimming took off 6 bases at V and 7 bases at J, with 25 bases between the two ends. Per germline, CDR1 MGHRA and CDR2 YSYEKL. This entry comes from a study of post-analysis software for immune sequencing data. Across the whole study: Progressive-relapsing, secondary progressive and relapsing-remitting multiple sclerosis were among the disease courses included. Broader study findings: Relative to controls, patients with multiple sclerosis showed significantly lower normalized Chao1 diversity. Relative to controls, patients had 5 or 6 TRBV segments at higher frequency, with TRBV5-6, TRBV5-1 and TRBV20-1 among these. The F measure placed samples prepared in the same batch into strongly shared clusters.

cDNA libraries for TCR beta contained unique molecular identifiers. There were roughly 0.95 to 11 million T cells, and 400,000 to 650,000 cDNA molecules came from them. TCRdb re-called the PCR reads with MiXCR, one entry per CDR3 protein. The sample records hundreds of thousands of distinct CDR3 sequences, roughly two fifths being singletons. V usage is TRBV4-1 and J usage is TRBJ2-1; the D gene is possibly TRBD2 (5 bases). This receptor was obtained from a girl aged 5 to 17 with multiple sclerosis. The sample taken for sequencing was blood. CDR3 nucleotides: TGCGCCAGCAGACACTCCCGGGGAGTCGGGAAAGGGAATGAGCAGTTCTTC. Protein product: CASRHSRGVGKGNEQFF.